The 32 T cell receptor beta chains below were found in one sample sequenced in a study of identical twins (dated by TCRdb to the mid-2010s). The library was obtained by 5' RACE. Sequencing instrument: Illumina HiSeq 2000. TCRdb reprocessed the public reads (quality trimming at Q25 with fastp, clone calling with MiXCR) and kept in-frame beta chains. Rows merge per CDR3 protein into single entries with the most common DNA and genes. This sample holds 550,000 to 700,000 distinct CDR3 sequences; around 20% were observed only once. Around 4.5% of the sample goes to the ten largest clones. This sample was also put to use in a study of T cells expressing NK-cell markers.

Sequenced: PBMCs. These receptors were taken from a young woman in good health.

This rearrangement joins TRBV29-1 to TRBJ2-7, with D uncertain. The CDR3 has 13 amino acids. V was trimmed by 4 bases and J by 0 bases, leaving 10 bases between them. CDR1 SQVTM and CDR2 ANQGSEA come from the germline V gene. The CDR3 coding sequence is TGCAGCGTTGTCTCGAGGCTCTCCTACGAGCAGTACTTC. Translated, it gives CSVVSRLSYEQYF.

This rearrangement joins TRBV7-2 to TRBJ2-4; 11 bases are shared with TRBD2. After removal of 5 bases from V and 2 bases from J, the junction contained 8 bases not matched to a gene. The CDR3 covers 17 residues. Germline V CDR1 and CDR2: SGHTA, FQGNSA. The chain's CDR3 is CASSRPTSGMSKNIQYF. The DNA for the CDR3 is TGTGCCAGCAGCCGACCGACTAGCGGGATGTCCAAAAACATTCAGTACTTC.

This chain uses TRBV5-4 with TRBJ2-5; 8 bases map to TRBD2. The ends lost 0 bases at V and 0 bases at J; junction bases unmatched: 7. The CDR3 is 17 amino acids. Germline V gene lookup returns CDR1 SGHNT and CDR2 YYREEE (reference sequence). CDR3 protein: CASSLAGAGAYQETQYF. CDR3 bases: TGTGCCAGCAGCTTGGCCGGAGCGGGGGCGTACCAAGAGACCCAGTACTTC.

This clonotype has a handful of counts. The rearrangement links TRBV20-1 to TRBJ2-7; 9 bases are shared with TRBD2. V lost 1 base to trimming and J lost 3 bases; unmatched junction nucleotides: 7. CDR1 is DFQATT and CDR2 is SNEGSKA in the germline V gene (reference sequence). The CDR3 is 15 residues long. CDR3 in DNA: TGCAGTGCTAGAGTAGGAATAGCGGGGGACTACGAGCAGTACTTC. Its protein is CSARVGIAGDYEQYF.

The chain combines TRBV18 with TRBJ1-5; D is ambiguous. With 0 bases removed from V and 3 bases from J, the gap between germline ends came to 6 bases. Germline values: CDR1 KGHSH, CDR2 LQKENI. This CDR3 region has 14 residues. As DNA, the CDR3 is TGTGCCAGCTCACCACCGTTCCTCAATCAGCCCCAGCATTTT. Protein: CASSPPFLNQPQHF.

The chain has TRBV29-1 and TRBJ2-5; D may correspond to TRBD1 or TRBD2 (5 bases each). Germline loops: CDR1 SQVTM, CDR2 ANQGSEA. V was trimmed by 0 bases and J by 5 bases, leaving 13 bases between them. There are 14 residues in the CDR3. The CDR3 coding sequence is TGCAGCGTTGAAGATCGGGGCCTATGGGAGACCCAGTACTTC. As protein: CSVEDRGLWETQYF. The variable domain in full, with the rest retrieved from reference TRBV29-1 and TRBJ2-5, is SAVISQKPSRDICQRGTSLTIQCQVDSQVTMMFWYRQQPGQSLTLIATANQGSEATYESGFVIDKFPISRPNLTFSTLTVSNMSPEDSSIYLCSVEDRGLWETQYFGPGTRLLVL.

The chain couples TRBV20-1 to TRBJ1-1; D may be TRBD1 (6 bases). Trimming pared 5 bases from V and 2 bases from J, leaving 12 bases between. The CDR3 is 13 residues long. Germline CDR1 and CDR2: DFQATT and SNEGSKA (reference sequence). CDR3 residues: CSAGRTANTEAFF. The CDR3 nucleotides read TGCAGTGCTGGACGGACAGCCAACACTGAAGCTTTCTTT.

V usage is TRBV12-3 or TRBV12-4 and J usage is TRBJ1-1; no firm D call. Trimming removed 3 bases at V and 5 bases at J, with 10 bases between. The CDR3 is 13 residues long. The CDR3 DNA sequence: TGTGCCAGCAGTTTTGACGGGTATACTGAAGCTTTCTTT. Its protein product is CASSFDGYTEAFF.

This clonotype was observed a handful of times. The rearrangement uses TRBV9 and TRBJ2-1, with 9 bases identical to TRBD2. Germline V gene lookup returns CDR1 SGDLS and CDR2 YYNGEE. This CDR3 is built from 15 residues. Trimming removed 0 bases from V and 4 bases from J; junction bases left unmatched: 2. CDR3 region: CASSVVSGGYNEQFF. CDR3 nucleotides: TGTGCCAGCAGCGTAGTGAGCGGGGGGTACAATGAGCAGTTCTTC.

Only a few counts were recorded for this clonotype. The chain links TRBV5-5 to TRBJ2-1; D possibly matches TRBD1 or TRBD2 (5 bases each). Germline loops: CDR1 SGHKS, CDR2 YYEKEE (reference sequence). V gave up 0 bases and J gave up 4 bases, with 11 bases separating them. The CDR3 contains 15 residues. CDR3 sequence: CASSLAGPYYNEQFF. CDR3 DNA sequence: TGTGCCAGCAGCTTGGCGGGACCCTATTACAATGAGCAGTTCTTC.

This clonotype was found a few times. The chain recombines TRBV3-1 with TRBJ2-7; D remains ambiguous. The CDR3 loop spans 13 amino acids. Germline V gene data show CDR1 as LGHDT and CDR2 as YNNKEL (reference sequence). The V and J ends lost 3 bases and 3 bases respectively, with 9 bases between them. As DNA, the CDR3 is TGTGCCAGCAGCCACGGTGTGCACTACGAGCAGTACTTC. It specifies CASSHGVHYEQYF.

This clonotype showed up just a few times. This chain links TRBV5-1 with TRBJ2-7; 7 positions agree with TRBD1. This CDR3 region has 15 residues. Germline V gene sequence: CDR1 SGHRS, CDR2 YFSETQ. Trimming at V came to 0 bases and at J to 0 bases, leaving 3 bases not matched to a gene. The CDR3 sequence: CASSLGDSSSYEQYF. DNA of the CDR3: TGCGCCAGCAGCTTGGGGGACAGTAGCTCCTACGAGCAGTACTTC.

This clonotype has a count of ten or more. The chain links TRBV9 to TRBJ2-5; no clear D gene. This CDR3 is built from 14 residues. V was cut by 5 bases and J by 2 bases, with 13 bases left in between. CDR1 SGDLS and CDR2 YYNGEE come from the germline V gene. Written as DNA, the CDR3 is TGTGCCAGCAGTCCCAGTCATACACAAGAGACCCAGTACTTC. This sequence encodes CASSPSHTQETQYF.

In its sample, this clonotype was seen many times. The chain couples TRBV7-2 to TRBJ2-3; perhaps TRBD2 as D (6 bases). Trimming shortened V by 0 bases and J by 4 bases, and 11 bases separated the two germline ends. The V gene's germline CDR1 is SGHTA and CDR2 FQGNSA. This CDR3 comprises 15 residues. Written as DNA, the CDR3 is TGTGCCAGCAGCTTAGCCACTAGCCGACCAGATACGCAGTATTTT. Translating it yields CASSLATSRPDTQYF. Supplemented by reference TRBV7-2 and TRBJ2-3, the full variable domain reads GAGVSQSPSNKVTEKGKDVELRCDPISGHTALYWYRQSLGQGLEFLIYFQGNSAPDKSGLPSDRFSAERTGGSVSTLTIQRTQQEDSAVYLCASSLATSRPDTQYFGPGTRLTVL.

This clonotype was observed at least ten times. The V and J genes are TRBV21-1 and TRBJ2-6; the table gives TRBD1 as D, unverified against the DNA. TRBV21-1 is a pseudogene. The CDR3 spans 17 residues. The CDR3 bases are TGTGCCAGCAGCAGTTGGGACAGGTTCTCTGGGGCCAACGTCCTGACTTTC. As protein: CASSSWDRFSGANVLTF.

This clonotype was counted between two and nine times. This sequence joins TRBV10-3 and TRBJ2-7, with D maybe TRBD2 (6 bases). The CDR3 runs to 14 residues. The V gene lost 4 bases and the J gene lost 2 bases, with 12 bases spanning the gap. CDR1 is ENHRY and CDR2 is SYGVKD in the germline V gene. The CDR3 region is CAISASGRPYEQYF. CDR3 DNA: TGTGCCATCAGTGCGAGCGGGCGTCCCTACGAGCAGTACTTC.

The V and J genes are TRBV27 and TRBJ2-3; no clear D. The CDR3 is 19 residues long. Deletions cut 0 bases from V and 0 bases from J, with 19 bases between. Germline CDR1 reads MNHEY; CDR2 reads SMNVEV (reference sequence). CDR3 DNA: TGTGCCAGCAGTTTATCCCGATTTCCGACGGCCCCTAGCACAGATACGCAGTATTTT. This sequence encodes CASSLSRFPTAPSTDTQYF.

The rearrangement uses TRBV5-1 and TRBJ2-3; TRBD1 aligns across 7 bases. This CDR3 has 12 amino acids. Trimming at V came to 7 bases and at J to 4 bases, leaving 3 bases not matched to a gene. Per the germline V gene, CDR1 is SGHRS and CDR2 is YFSETQ. Here the CDR3 DNA reads TGCGCCAGCGGGACAGCTGCAGATACGCAGTATTTT. It is translated as CASGTAADTQYF.

For the CDR3, the DNA is TGTGCCAGCAGTTACTCGGGTACAGTTACCTCTGGAAACACCATATATTTT. Encoded protein: CASSYSGTVTSGNTIYF. The genes are TRBV6-5 and TRBJ1-3; D gene ambiguous. V was trimmed by 0 bases and J by 0 bases, leaving 12 bases between them. Germline-derived CDR1 and CDR2 are MNHEY and SVGAGI. The CDR3 length is 17 residues.

J is TRBJ2-1 and V is TRBV23-1, with a possible D match to TRBD1 (6 bases). TRBV23-1 is known as an ORF, though its function is uncertain. V shed 0 bases and J shed 8 bases, with 17 bases lying between them. The CDR3 covers 16 residues. For the CDR3, the DNA is TGCGCCAGCAGTCAATCAAAAGGACAGCGGTGGGATGAGCAGTTCTTC. It codes for CASSQSKGQRWDEQFF.

This clonotype was detected a few times. V usage is TRBV7-2 and J usage is TRBJ2-3; the match to TRBD2 covers 9 bases. V was pared by 2 bases and J by 2 bases, with 5 bases of the junction left unmatched. The CDR3 totals 16 residues. Germline V lookup: CDR1 SGHTA, CDR2 FQGNSA. The CDR3: CASSLFAGGLTDTQYF. CDR3 bases: TGTGCCAGCAGCTTATTTGCGGGAGGGCTCACAGATACGCAGTATTTT.

This clonotype turned up a few times. The chain employs TRBV20-1 and TRBJ2-5, with D perhaps matching TRBD1 (5 bases). Germline V lookup: CDR1 DFQATT, CDR2 SNEGSKA (reference sequence). V was cut by 3 bases and J by 1 base, with 9 bases left in between. The CDR3 spans 13 residues. Here the CDR3 DNA reads TGCAGTGCTAGGACCAGGGTCCAAGAGACCCAGTACTTC. Translating gives CSARTRVQETQYF.

This clonotype was seen many times. This chain joins TRBV18 and TRBJ2-7; D is possibly TRBD1 or TRBD2 (6 bases each). V was cut by 1 base and J by 3 bases, with 16 bases left in between. The germline CDR1 and CDR2 sequences are KGHSH and LQKENI. This CDR3 region has 16 residues. This CDR3 is CASSPQGGGYGYEQYF. The CDR3 DNA reads as TGTGCCAGCTCACCACAAGGAGGGGGGTATGGCTACGAGCAGTACTTC.

This clonotype was detected ten times or more. The V and J genes are TRBV12-3 or TRBV12-4 and TRBJ2-1; 10 bases match TRBD2. CDR3 length: 14 amino acids. Trimming cost V 4 bases and J 6 bases; bases outside gene matches: 3. DNA of the CDR3: TGTGCCAGCAGTTCGCGGACTAGCGGCAATGAGCAGTTCTTC. It encodes CASSSRTSGNEQFF.

The rearrangement uses TRBV5-5 and TRBJ2-3; D gene ambiguous. The CDR3 extends over 17 amino acids. V was cut by 4 bases and J by 5 bases, with 23 bases left in between. The germline V gene has CDR1 SGHKS and CDR2 YYEKEE (reference sequence). The CDR3 reads CASSPIISSGNKDTQYF. Written as DNA, the CDR3 is TGTGCCAGCAGCCCAATCATTTCCTCCGGCAACAAAGATACGCAGTATTTT.

A single count supports this clonotype. The CDR3 DNA reads TGTGCCAGCAGTTTTTTACGAGACGGGCCCTTCGGTGAAAAACTGTTTTTT. Protein: CASSFLRDGPFGEKLFF. The chain combines TRBV27 with TRBJ1-4; D is ambiguous. V was shortened by 3 bases and J by 7 bases, with 21 bases between the two germline ends. The CDR3 runs to 17 residues. CDR1 is MNHEY, CDR2 SMNVEV, per germline (reference sequence). Full variable domain (outside the CDR3, taken from reference TRBV27 and TRBJ1-4): EAQVTQNPRYLITVTGKKLTVTCSQNMNHEYMSWYRQDPGLGLRQIYYSMNVEVTDKGDVPEGYKVSRKEKRNFPLILESPSPNQTSLYFCASSFLRDGPFGEKLFFGSGTQLSVL.

The chain links TRBV5-1 to TRBJ2-3; D possibly uses TRBD1 or TRBD2 (5 bases each). The V and J ends lost 4 bases and 0 bases respectively, with 24 bases between them. The germline V gene has CDR1 SGHRS and CDR2 YFSETQ. The CDR3 consists of 19 residues. This CDR3 is CASSTIRDRARQSTDTQYF. The DNA for the CDR3 is TGCGCCAGCAGCACCATACGGGACCGCGCACGGCAGAGCACAGATACGCAGTATTTT.

This sequence joins TRBV12-3 or TRBV12-4 and TRBJ1-5; D not certain. The CDR3 contains 11 residues. V lost 2 bases and J lost 9, with 5 bases in between. CDR3 in amino acids: CASSLIGPQHF. CDR3 nucleotide sequence: TGTGCCAGCAGTTTAATTGGGCCCCAGCATTTT.

This sequence joins TRBV18 and TRBJ1-1; D unresolved. Trimming cost V 2 bases and J 1 base, with 8 bases left between them. CDR3 length: 14 amino acids. Germline CDR1 KGHSH, CDR2 LQKENI. This chain's CDR3 is CASSPDFRNTEAFF. In nucleotides, the CDR3 is TGTGCCAGCTCACCAGACTTTAGGAACACTGAAGCTTTCTTT.

This rearrangement joins TRBV15 to TRBJ2-1; D may match TRBD1 or TRBD2 (7 bases each). V dropped 0 bases and J dropped 10 bases, with 16 bases sitting between them. Germline V gives CDR1 LNHNV, CDR2 YYDKDF (reference sequence). The CDR3 sequence is 15 residues long. The DNA for the CDR3 is TGTGCCACCAGCAGAGATCAGGGGGGACTACGGGAGCAGTTCTTC. It specifies CATSRDQGGLREQFF.

This clonotype was found many times. This rearrangement joins TRBV24-1 to TRBJ1-4; TRBD1 is a possible D gene (5 bases). Germline values: CDR1 KGHDR, CDR2 SFDVKD. CDR3 length: 9 residues. V dropped 11 bases and J dropped 8 bases, with 5 bases sitting between them. The CDR3 loop reads CARGEKLFF. The CDR3 DNA follows: TGTGCCAGGGGCGAAAAACTGTTTTTT.

The V call is TRBV20-1, the J call TRBJ2-3; TRBD2 agrees at 11 bases. The germline CDR1 and CDR2 sequences are DFQATT and SNEGSKA (reference sequence). CDR3 length: 16 amino acids. V was clipped by 5 bases and J by 6 bases; unmatched bases: 13. CDR3 region: CSASRPSGRMRDTQYF. CDR3 nucleotides: TGCAGTGCTTCCCGGCCTAGCGGGAGGATGAGGGATACGCAGTATTTT.